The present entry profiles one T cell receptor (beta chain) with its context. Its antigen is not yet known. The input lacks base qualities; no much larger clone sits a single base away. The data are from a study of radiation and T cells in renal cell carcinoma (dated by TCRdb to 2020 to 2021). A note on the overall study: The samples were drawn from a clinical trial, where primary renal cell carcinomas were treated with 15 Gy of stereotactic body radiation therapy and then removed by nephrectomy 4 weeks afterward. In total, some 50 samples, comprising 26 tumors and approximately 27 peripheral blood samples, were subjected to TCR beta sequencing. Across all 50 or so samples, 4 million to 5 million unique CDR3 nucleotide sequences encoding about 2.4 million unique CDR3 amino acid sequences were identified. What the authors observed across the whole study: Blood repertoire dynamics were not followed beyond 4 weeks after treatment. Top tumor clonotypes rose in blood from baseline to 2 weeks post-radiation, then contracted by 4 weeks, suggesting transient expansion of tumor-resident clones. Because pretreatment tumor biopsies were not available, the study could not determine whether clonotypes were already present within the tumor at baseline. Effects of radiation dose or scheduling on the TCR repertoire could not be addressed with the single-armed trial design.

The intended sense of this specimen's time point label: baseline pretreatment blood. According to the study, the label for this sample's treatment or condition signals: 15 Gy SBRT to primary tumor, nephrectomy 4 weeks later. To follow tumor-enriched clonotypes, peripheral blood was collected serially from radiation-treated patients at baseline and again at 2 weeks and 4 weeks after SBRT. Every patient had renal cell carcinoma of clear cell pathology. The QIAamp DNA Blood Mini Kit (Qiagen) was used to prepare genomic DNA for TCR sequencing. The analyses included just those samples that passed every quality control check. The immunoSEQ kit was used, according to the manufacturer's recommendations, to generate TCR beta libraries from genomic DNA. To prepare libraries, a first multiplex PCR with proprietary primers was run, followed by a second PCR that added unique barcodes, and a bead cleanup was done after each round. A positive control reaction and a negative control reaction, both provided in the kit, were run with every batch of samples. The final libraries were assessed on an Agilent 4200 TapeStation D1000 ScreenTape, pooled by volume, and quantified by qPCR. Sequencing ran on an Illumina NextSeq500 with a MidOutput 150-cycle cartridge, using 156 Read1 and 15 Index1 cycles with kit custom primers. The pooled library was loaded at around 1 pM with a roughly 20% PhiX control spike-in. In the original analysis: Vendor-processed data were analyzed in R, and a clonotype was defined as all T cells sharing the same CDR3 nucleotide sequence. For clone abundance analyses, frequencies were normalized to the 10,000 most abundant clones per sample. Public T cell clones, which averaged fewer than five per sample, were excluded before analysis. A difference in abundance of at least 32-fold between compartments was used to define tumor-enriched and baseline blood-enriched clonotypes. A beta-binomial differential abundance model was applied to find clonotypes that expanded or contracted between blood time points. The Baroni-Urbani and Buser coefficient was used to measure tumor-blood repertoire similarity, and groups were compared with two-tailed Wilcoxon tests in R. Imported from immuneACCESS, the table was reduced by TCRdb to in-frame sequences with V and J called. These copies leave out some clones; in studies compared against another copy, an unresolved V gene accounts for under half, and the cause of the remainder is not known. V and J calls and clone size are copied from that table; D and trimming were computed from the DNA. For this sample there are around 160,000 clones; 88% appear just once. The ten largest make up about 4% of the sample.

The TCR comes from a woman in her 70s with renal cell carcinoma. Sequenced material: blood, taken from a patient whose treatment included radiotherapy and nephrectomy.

The CDR3 in this case is CASSPPGQGVDEQYF. The DNA is as follows: TGTGCCAGCAGTCCACCGGGACAGGGGGTAGACGAGCAGTACTTC. This sequence uses TRBV6-5 and TRBJ2-7; 11 bases in the middle match TRBD1. Including cysteine and phenylalanine, the CDR3 has 15 amino acids. The CDR3 DNA has 45 bases and is translated from base 1. The germline V gene sets CDR1 to MNHEY and CDR2 to SVGAGI. Germline trimming: 5 bases from V, 5 bases from J; junction bases outside gene matches: 8.